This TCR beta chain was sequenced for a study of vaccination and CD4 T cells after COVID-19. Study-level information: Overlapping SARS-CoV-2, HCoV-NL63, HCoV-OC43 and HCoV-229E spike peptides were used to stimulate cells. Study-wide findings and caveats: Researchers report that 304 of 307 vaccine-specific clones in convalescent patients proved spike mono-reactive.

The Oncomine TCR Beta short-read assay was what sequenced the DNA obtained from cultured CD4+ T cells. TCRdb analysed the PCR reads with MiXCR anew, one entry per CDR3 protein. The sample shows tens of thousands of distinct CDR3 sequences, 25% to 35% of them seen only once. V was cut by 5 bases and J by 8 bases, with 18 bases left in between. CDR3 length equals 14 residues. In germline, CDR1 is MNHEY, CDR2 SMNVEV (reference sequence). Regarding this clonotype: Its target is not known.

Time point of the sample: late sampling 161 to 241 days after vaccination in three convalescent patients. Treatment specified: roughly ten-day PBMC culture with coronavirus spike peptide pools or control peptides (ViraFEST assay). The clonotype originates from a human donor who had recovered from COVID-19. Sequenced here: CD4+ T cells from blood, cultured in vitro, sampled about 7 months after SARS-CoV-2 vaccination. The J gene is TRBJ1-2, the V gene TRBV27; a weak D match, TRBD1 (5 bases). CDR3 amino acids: CASSKRDRGSGYTF. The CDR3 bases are TGTGCCAGCAGTAAAAGGGACCGGGGAAGCGGCTACACCTTC.